The 3 T cell receptor beta chains below were found in one sample sequenced in a study of shared clonotypes between healthy human individuals (dated by TCRdb to between 2020 and 2021). Libraries were built with the immunoSEQ multiplex PCR assay. TCRdb took this table from immuneACCESS and kept in-frame rearrangements with V and J called. Such tables lack part of the clones; where checked against another copy, unresolved V genes explain under half of the gap, and the rest is unexplained. This sample has hundreds of thousands of clones in its table, and over 65% of those were observed once. The ten largest clones represent less than 2% of the sample. What was sequenced was memory CD4+ T cells sorted from blood. The cell subset or site label here, explained by the study, means: CD45RA-negative fraction. The receptors originated from a woman in her twenties or thirties in good health.

The chain links TRBV5-1 to TRBJ1-1; 7 bases fit TRBD1. The CDR3 spans 14 residues. With 7 bases clipped from V and 1 base from J, the junction kept 7 bases outside the gene matches. Germline lookup yields CDR1 SGHRS and CDR2 YFSETQ. The CDR3 loop is CASVLGTANTEAFF. CDR3 DNA: TGCGCCAGCGTATTAGGGACAGCGAACACTGAAGCTTTCTTT. Full variable domain (outside the CDR3, taken from reference TRBV5-1 and TRBJ1-1): KAGVTQTPRYLIKTRGQQVTLSCSPISGHRSVSWYQQTPGQGLQFLFEYFSETQRNKGNFPGRFSGRQFSNSRSEMNVSTLELGDSALYLCASVLGTANTEAFFGQGTRLTVV.

This clone has more than one count but fewer than ten. The V gene is TRBV27, the J gene TRBJ2-7; TRBD2 aligns across 13 bases. This CDR3 contains 17 residues. Germline V gene lookup returns CDR1 MNHEY and CDR2 SMNVEV (reference sequence). V was pared by 4 bases and J by 3 bases, with 9 bases of the junction left unmatched. CDR3 bases: TGTGCCAGCAGTTCCCTTTGGACTAGCGGGAGTAACTACGAGCAGTACTTC. Protein: CASSSLWTSGSNYEQYF.

This clone was counted a few times. CDR3 nucleotides: TGTGCCAGTAGTATGGGACAGTGGACTGGAAACACCATATATTTT. This codes for CASSMGQWTGNTIYF. J is TRBJ1-3 and V is TRBV19; 7 nucleotides line up with TRBD1. Per the germline V gene, CDR1 is LNHDA and CDR2 is SQIVND (reference sequence). The CDR3 is made up of 15 amino acids. The ends lost 3 bases at V and 2 bases at J; junction bases unmatched: 4.